These T cell receptor beta chains were read from a single sample in a study of blood T cell repertoires in COVID-19. Clones were sequenced by immunoSEQ multiplex PCR, and TCRdb holds only the in-frame ones, with some missing. The profile shows hundreds of thousands of clones, roughly 80% of them singletons. The material sequenced was peripheral blood. Receptors were obtained from a woman aged 50 to 65 with acute or convalescent COVID-19. Each CDR3 is given with its conserved first and last residue. The D gene is left open where the match is weak. Not all rows give a size; the values are once, few, many and, for expanded clones, a class.

cdr3_nt	cdr3_aa	d_call	j_call	clone_size	v_call
TGTGCCTGGAAAACTAGCGGGAGAAAGTCCAATGAGCAGTTCTTC	CAWKTSGRKSNEQFF	TRBD2	TRBJ2-1	NA	TRBV30
TGTGCCAGTATTCCGACAGCCAGTGGAAACACCATATATTTT	CASIPTASGNTIYF	NA	TRBJ1-3	NA	TRBV19
TGCAGCGTTGAAGATCAGAGAACTGGGAGTGGCTACACCTTC	CSVEDQRTGSGYTF	NA	TRBJ1-2	few	TRBV29-1
TGTGCCACCAGCATATCAGTCTCCTACGAGCAGTACTTC	CATSISVSYEQYF	NA	TRBJ2-7	NA	TRBV15
TGTGCCAGTAGTATAGGGGCTAGCGCGGTTATTCAAGAGACCCAGTACTTC	CASSIGASAVIQETQYF	NA	TRBJ2-5	NA	TRBV19
TGTGCCAGCAGAACAGGGGGGGTAAACATTCAGTACTTC	CASRTGGVNIQYF	NA	TRBJ2-4	NA	TRBV28
TGTGCTAGTGGTTCTTCAGGGGGGAGGACTGAAGCTTTCTTT	CASGSSGGRTEAFF	TRBD1	TRBJ1-1	NA	TRBV12-5
TGTGCCAGCAGCTTATTCCTATACAATGAGCAGTTCTTC	CASSLFLYNEQFF	NA	TRBJ2-1	NA	TRBV5-6
TGTGCCAGCAGCTTAGGATTGACAGGGAACCGGGAAAAACTGTTTTTT	CASSLGLTGNREKLFF	TRBD1	TRBJ1-4	NA	TRBV7-8
TGTGCCACCAGCAGAGGACAGGGATCCTACGAGCAGTACTTC	CATSRGQGSYEQYF	TRBD1	TRBJ2-7	NA	TRBV15
TGTGCCAGCAGGGACAGGGGTGATGGAAACACCATATATTTT	CASRDRGDGNTIYF	TRBD1	TRBJ1-3	NA	TRBV2
TGCGCCAGCAGCTTGGGAGACAGGGGTGGCTATGGCTACACCTTC	CASSLGDRGGYGYTF	TRBD1	TRBJ1-2	NA	TRBV5-1
TGTGCCAGCAGTGGACAGGGGTCTTTCTTT	CASSGQGSFF	TRBD1	TRBJ1-1	NA	TRBV6-6
TGTGCCAGCAGCTTACGGCACAGGGAGGGCACTGAAGCTTTCTTT	CASSLRHREGTEAFF	NA	TRBJ1-1	NA	TRBV11-1
TGTGCCATCAGGAGCGGACAGGAGATATCTTATGGCTACACCTTC	CAIRSGQEISYGYTF	TRBD1	TRBJ1-2	NA	TRBV10-3
TGTGCCAGCAGGACACAGGGGCTCAACACTGAAGCTTTCTTT	CASRTQGLNTEAFF	TRBD1	TRBJ1-1	NA	TRBV27
TGTGCCACCAGCAGAGAGGGACAGGGTGGGTTGAAGACCCAGTACTTC	CATSREGQGGLKTQYF	TRBD1	TRBJ2-5	NA	TRBV15
TGCGCCAGCAGTGCTCGGGGGAATGGCTACACCTTC	CASSARGNGYTF	NA	TRBJ1-2	NA	TRBV10-2
TGTGCCAGCAGCCCTGGTGCTGGGGGGTATAATCAGCCCCAGCATTTT	CASSPGAGGYNQPQHF	NA	TRBJ1-5	NA	TRBV9
TGTGCCAGCAGCCTAAGGGAGGGGACTGAAGCTTTCTTT	CASSLREGTEAFF	NA	TRBJ1-1	NA	TRBV3-1/TRBV3-2
TGTGCCAGCAGCTTGCCAGGGGTGGGTTCACCCCTCCACTTT	CASSLPGVGSPLHF	NA	TRBJ1-6	NA	TRBV5-5
TGTGCCAGCAGGGCAGGGTTCGAGCAGTACTTC	CASRAGFEQYF	NA	TRBJ2-7	NA	TRBV28
TGTGCCACCAGCAGAGATCTCGGGGATACTGAAGCTTTCTTT	CATSRDLGDTEAFF	NA	TRBJ1-1	NA	TRBV15
TGTGCCACCAGGGCGGACAGGGCGAATCAGCCCCAGCATTTT	CATRADRANQPQHF	TRBD1	TRBJ1-5	once	TRBV24-1
TGTGCCAGCTCACCGACCGGGGGGGGCCGCAATCAGCCCCAGCATTTT	CASSPTGGGRNQPQHF	NA	TRBJ1-5	NA	TRBV18
TGTGCCAGCAGCCCCATGGACAGCGGAAATTCACCCCTCCACTTT	CASSPMDSGNSPLHF	NA	TRBJ1-6	once	TRBV5-5
TGTGCCAGTATCGGACAGAGAAATCAGCCCCAGCATTTT	CASIGQRNQPQHF	NA	TRBJ1-5	NA	TRBV19
TGTGCCAGCAGCCGGGCGGGTGCAACTAATGAAAAACTGTTTTTT	CASSRAGATNEKLFF	NA	TRBJ1-4	NA	TRBV5-4
TGCGCCAGCAGCCAAGATGCCGGGATGATCGAAAAACTGTTTTTT	CASSQDAGMIEKLFF	NA	TRBJ1-4	NA	TRBV4-1
TGTGCCAGCAGCACCCGACTAGCGGGAGCCACCGAGCAGTACTTC	CASSTRLAGATEQYF	TRBD2	TRBJ2-7	NA	TRBV7-9
TGTGCCATCAACGAGGGCGGAAACACCATATATTTT	CAINEGGNTIYF	NA	TRBJ1-3	NA	TRBV10-3
TGTGCCAGCAAGTCGGTGAACACTGAAGCTTTCTTT	CASKSVNTEAFF	NA	TRBJ1-1	NA	TRBV27
TGTGCCAGCAGCAAAGGGAGGGGACAGACATCCTCTGGGGCCAACGTCCTGACTTTC	CASSKGRGQTSSGANVLTF	NA	TRBJ2-6	NA	TRBV21-1